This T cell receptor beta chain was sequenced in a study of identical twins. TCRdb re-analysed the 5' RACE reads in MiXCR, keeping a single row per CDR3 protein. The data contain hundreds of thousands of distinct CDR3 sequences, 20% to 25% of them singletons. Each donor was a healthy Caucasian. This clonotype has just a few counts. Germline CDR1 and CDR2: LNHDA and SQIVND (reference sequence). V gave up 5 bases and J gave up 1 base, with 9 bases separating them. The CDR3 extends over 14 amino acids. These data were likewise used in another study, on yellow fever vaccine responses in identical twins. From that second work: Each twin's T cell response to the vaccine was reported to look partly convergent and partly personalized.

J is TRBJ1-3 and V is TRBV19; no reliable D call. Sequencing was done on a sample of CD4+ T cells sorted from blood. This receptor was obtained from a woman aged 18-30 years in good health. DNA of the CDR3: TGTGCCAGTAGTCCCAGGTTGTCTGGAAACACCATATATTTT. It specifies CASSPRLSGNTIYF.